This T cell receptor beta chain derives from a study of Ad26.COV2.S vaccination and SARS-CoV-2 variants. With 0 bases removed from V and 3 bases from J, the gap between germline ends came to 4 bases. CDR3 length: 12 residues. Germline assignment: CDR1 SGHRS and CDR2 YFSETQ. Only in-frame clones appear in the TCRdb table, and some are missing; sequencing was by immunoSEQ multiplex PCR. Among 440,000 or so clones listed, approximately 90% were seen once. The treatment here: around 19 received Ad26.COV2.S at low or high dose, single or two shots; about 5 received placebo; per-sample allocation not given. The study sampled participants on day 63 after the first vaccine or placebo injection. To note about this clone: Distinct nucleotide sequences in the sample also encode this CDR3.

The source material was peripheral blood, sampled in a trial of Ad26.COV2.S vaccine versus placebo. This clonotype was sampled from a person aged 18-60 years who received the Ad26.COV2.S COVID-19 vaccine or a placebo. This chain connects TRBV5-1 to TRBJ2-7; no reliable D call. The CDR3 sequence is CASSLEGYEQYF. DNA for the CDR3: TGCGCCAGCAGCTTGGAAGGCTACGAGCAGTACTTC.